The sequence of this T cell receptor beta chain was determined in a study of T cell repertoires in cytomegalovirus infection. The overall study: Evidence of both CMV infection and a matching HLA type came from public TCR beta signatures.

Points on this clonotype: Its target is unknown.

TCRdb redid the calling of the reads with MiXCR, one entry per CDR3 protein. The sample yields 350,000 to 550,000 distinct CDR3 sequences, approximately 33% seen once. This CDR3 comprises 12 residues. V lost 5 bases and J 3 bases, leaving 8 bases between the germline ends. Germline V gene sequence: CDR1 MNHNY, CDR2 SVGAGI (reference sequence). Study findings and constraints: Cumulative public TCR beta family frequency identified carriers of CMV plus the relevant HLA. The study found HLA-C-restricted CMV-specific TCR beta clonotypes dominating the ex vivo response.

The sample consisted of PBMCs. The receptor was isolated from a human donor in good health (CMV status not recorded). Some clones in this sample may be carry-over from other donors' samples. The chain links TRBV6-6 to TRBJ2-7; a possible D gene is TRBD2 (5 bases). The CDR3 sequence is CASSTSGYEQYF. The CDR3 nucleotides are TGTGCCAGCAGTACCAGCGGCTACGAGCAGTACTTC.